These 22 T cell receptor beta chains were sequenced from one sample in a study of shared clonotypes between healthy human individuals. Some clones are missing from TCRdb's copy, which holds only in-frame ones; the method was immunoSEQ multiplex PCR. Seen here are roughly 1 million clones, roughly 80% observed once, and the top ten hold 1.2% to 1.5%. The source material was memory CD4+ T cells sorted from blood. Subset specified: CD45RA-negative fraction. The receptors come from a man aged 18 to 35 in good health.

This clone was recorded at least ten times. The chain has TRBV21-1 and TRBJ2-1; the table's D gene call, TRBD1, was not cross checked with the DNA. TRBV21-1 is marked as a pseudogene. The length of the CDR3 is 15 residues. The CDR3 region is CARVDRGLGDNEQFF. In DNA form, the CDR3 reads TGTGCCAGGGTAGACAGGGGCCTTGGGGACAATGAGCAGTTCTTC.

The CDR3 coding sequence is TGCGCCAGCGCCCTTTCTAGCGGGGATTACAATGAGCAGTTCTTC. It specifies CASALSSGDYNEQFF. The rearrangement uses TRBV5-1 and TRBJ2-1, with TRBD2 matching 9 bases. CDR1 is SGHRS, CDR2 YFSETQ, per germline. Trimming took 7 bases from V and 4 from J; bases not matched to a gene: 9. The CDR3 covers 15 residues.

The chain has TRBV28 and TRBJ1-6, with 7 bases matching TRBD1. After removal of 2 bases from V and 7 bases from J, the junction contained 5 bases not matched to a gene. Germline CDR1 MDHEN, CDR2 SYDVKM. The CDR3 is made up of 15 amino acids. CDR3 loop: CASSLPTGRNSPLHF. DNA of the CDR3: TGTGCCAGCAGTTTACCGACAGGGCGCAATTCACCCCTCCACTTT.

This chain links TRBV5-1 with TRBJ2-7; perhaps TRBD2 as D (6 bases). The CDR3 covers 14 residues. V gave up 4 bases and J gave up 4 bases, with 15 bases separating them. From germline, CDR1 is SGHRS and CDR2 YFSETQ. CDR3 nucleotide sequence: TGCGCCAGCAGCCCTCGGAGGGGAACGTACGAGCAGTACTTC. This gives the protein CASSPRRGTYEQYF.

The chain joins TRBV7-2 to TRBJ1-5; weak D call: TRBD1 (6 bases). Deletions cut 4 bases from V and 7 bases from J, with 11 bases between. Germline V gene data show CDR1 as SGHTA and CDR2 as FQGNSA. CDR3 length equals 13 residues. CDR3 nucleotides: TGTGCCAGCAGCTCGGGGGCACGACAGCCCCAGCATTTT. Protein: CASSSGARQPQHF.

The genes are TRBV9 and TRBJ1-3; tentatively, D is TRBD1 (6 bases). The germline CDR1 and CDR2 sequences are SGDLS and YYNGEE. CDR3 length: 16 amino acids. The V end lost 0 bases, the J end lost 3 bases, and 13 bases lay between the germline ends. The CDR3 sequence is CASSVGGGASGNTIYF. As DNA, the CDR3 is TGTGCCAGCAGCGTAGGTGGGGGGGCTAGTGGAAACACCATATATTTT.

The V gene is TRBV2, the J gene TRBJ2-1, with 9 bases matching TRBD1. This CDR3 region has 15 residues. Germline V gene lookup returns CDR1 SNHLY and CDR2 FYNNEI. V dropped 6 bases and J dropped 1; count of bases not matched to a gene: 4. CDR3 region: CASRVDRGSYNEQFF. The CDR3 DNA sequence: TGTGCCAGCAGGGTCGACAGGGGGTCCTACAATGAGCAGTTCTTC.

V is TRBV11-2 and J is TRBJ1-1, with D perhaps matching TRBD1 (6 bases). With 1 base removed from V and 0 bases from J, the gap between germline ends came to 12 bases. The CDR3 contains 16 residues. The germline gives CDR1 SGHAT, CDR2 FQNNGV. CDR3 region: CASSLVQGGLNTEAFF. The DNA for the CDR3 is TGTGCCAGCAGCTTAGTACAGGGAGGGCTGAACACTGAAGCTTTCTTT.

With respect to this clone: The sample carries other DNA sequences with the same CDR3. V gene TRBV7-3 combines with J gene TRBJ1-2; 8 bases are a match to TRBD1. Germline lookup yields CDR1 SGHTA and CDR2 FQGTGA. Trimming removed 4 bases from V and 8 bases from J; junction bases left unmatched: 6. The CDR3 is 13 amino acids. CDR3 protein: CASSSGQGNGYTF. Written as DNA, the CDR3 is TGTGCCAGCAGCTCAGGACAGGGTAACGGCTACACCTTC.

The chain joins TRBV2 to TRBJ2-3; 9 bases map to TRBD2. The germline V gene has CDR1 SNHLY and CDR2 FYNNEI. This CDR3 spans 16 amino acids. Trimming removed 4 bases from V and 3 bases from J; junction bases left unmatched: 8. CDR3 sequence: CASSASRGGLTDTQYF. CDR3 bases: TGTGCCAGCAGTGCTTCGCGGGGGGGACTAACAGATACGCAGTATTTT.

V gene TRBV5-1 combines with J gene TRBJ2-5; perhaps TRBD1 as D (6 bases). The V and J ends lost 1 base and 5 bases respectively, with 15 bases between them. The length of the CDR3 is 15 residues. The germline V gene has CDR1 SGHRS and CDR2 YFSETQ. This chain's CDR3 is CASSLMSGAMETQYF. CDR3 bases: TGCGCCAGCAGCTTGATGTCAGGGGCGATGGAGACCCAGTACTTC.

V and J are TRBV7-2 and TRBJ2-3; tentatively, D is TRBD1 (6 bases). The germline V gene encodes CDR1 SGHTA and CDR2 FQGNSA. With 11 bases removed from V and 0 bases from J, the gap between germline ends came to 18 bases. CDR3 length: 15 amino acids. The CDR3 loop reads CALARGDISTDTQYF. The CDR3 DNA reads as TGTGCCTTGGCTCGTGGGGACATTAGCACAGATACGCAGTATTTT.

V is TRBV10-3 and J is TRBJ1-2, with TRBD1 matching 8 bases. CDR3 size: 15 residues. The V and J ends lost 10 bases and 5 bases, in that order; junction bases with no gene match: 15. The germline V gene has CDR1 ENHRY and CDR2 SYGVKD. The CDR3 protein is CATSLGADRVYGYTF. The CDR3 region has the DNA TGTGCCACTTCCCTTGGGGCGGACAGGGTATATGGCTACACCTTC.

V usage is TRBV5-1 and J usage is TRBJ1-4; tentative D call: TRBD1 (5 bases). CDR3 length: 15 amino acids. Germline lookup yields CDR1 SGHRS and CDR2 YFSETQ. Trimming removed 4 bases from V and 8 bases from J, with 18 bases in between. The CDR3 sequence: CASSRGGGSEEKLFF. The CDR3 bases are TGCGCCAGCAGCCGAGGTGGGGGTTCGGAGGAAAAACTGTTTTTT.

V is TRBV2 and J is TRBJ1-1, with 7 bases aligning to TRBD1. The V gene's germline CDR1 is SNHLY and CDR2 FYNNEI. The junction had 6 bases not matched to a gene; V was cut back by 4 bases and J by 1 base. The CDR3 is 15 amino acids. Written as DNA, the CDR3 is TGTGCCAGCAGTGTTGAGGGGGCGCGGAACACTGAAGCTTTCTTT. Its protein is CASSVEGARNTEAFF.

This chain connects TRBV2 to TRBJ2-5; tentative D call: TRBD1 (8 bases). CDR1 SNHLY and CDR2 FYNNEI come from the germline V gene. The CDR3 contains 19 residues. With 4 bases removed from V and 2 bases from J, the gap between germline ends came to 26 bases. The CDR3 here is CASSVATGQAAGGQETQYF. The CDR3 bases are TGTGCCAGCAGTGTAGCCACGGGACAGGCAGCCGGGGGGCAAGAGACCCAGTACTTC. The full variable domain, completed using reference TRBV2 and TRBJ2-5, is EPEVTQTPSHQVTQMGQEVILRCVPISNHLYFYWYRQILGQKVEFLVSFYNNEISEKSEIFDDQFSVERPDGSNFTLKIRSTKLEDSAMYFCASSVATGQAAGGQETQYFGPGTRLLVL.

This clone was recorded a few times. V is TRBV7-9 and J is TRBJ2-2, with 7 bases identical to TRBD1. The CDR3 sequence is 14 residues long. V lost 9 bases, J lost 5 bases, and 9 bases stayed unmatched. Germline lookup yields CDR1 SEHNR and CDR2 FQNEAQ (reference sequence). CDR3 DNA sequence: TGTGCCAGTCATAGACAGGGTGGGACCGGGGAGCTGTTTTTT. It codes for CASHRQGGTGELFF.

V gene TRBV6-5 combines with J gene TRBJ1-2; possible D gene TRBD1, 5 bases. The V end was cut by 3 bases, the J end by 6 bases, with 11 bases between. Germline V lookup: CDR1 MNHEY, CDR2 SVGAGI. The CDR3 is made up of 13 amino acids. The CDR3 nucleotides are TGTGCCAGCAGTTATACCGCAGGGCATGGCTACACCTTC. This translates into CASSYTAGHGYTF.

A few counts support this clone. CDR3 in amino acids: CASSSTGAGGMHGYTF. DNA of the CDR3: TGTGCCAGCAGTTCGACCGGGGCTGGTGGTATGCATGGCTACACCTTC. This chain connects TRBV6-5 to TRBJ1-2, with D maybe TRBD1 (5 bases). The germline V and J ends were trimmed by 4 bases and 6 bases, with 21 bases remaining between them. The CDR3 is 16 amino acids. Looked up from germline, CDR1 is MNHEY and CDR2 is SVGAGI.

The chain employs TRBV5-1 and TRBJ2-7, with 10 bases that match TRBD1. The length of the CDR3 is 15 residues. The J segment lost 6 bases and the V segment lost 1 base, leaving 7 bases of the junction unmatched. Germline assignment: CDR1 SGHRS and CDR2 YFSETQ. The CDR3 loop is CASSLSGQGFGEQYF. DNA for the CDR3: TGCGCCAGCAGCTTGTCGGGACAGGGGTTCGGCGAGCAGTACTTC.

Comments on this clone: At one boundary the junction diverges from the germline segment, which might be a read error. CDR3 in DNA: TGTGCTAGCAGCCACCAGACAGGGGGCGAGCAGTACTTC. Residues: CASSHQTGGEQYF. The chain combines TRBV7-7 with TRBJ2-7, with 9 positions matching TRBD1. Germline assignment: CDR1 SSHAT and CDR2 FNYEAQ (reference sequence). The CDR3 extends over 13 amino acids. The whole variable domain, remainder taken from reference TRBV7-7 and TRBJ2-7, is GAGVSQSPRYKVTKRGQDVTLRCDPISSHATLYWYQQALGQGPEFLTYFNYEAQPDKSGLPSDRFSAERPEGSISTLTIQRTEQRDSAMYRCASSHQTGGEQYFGPGTRLTVT.

Concerning this clone: A much larger clone lies a single base off, so this may be a read error. The rearrangement links TRBV6-1 to TRBJ2-4; TRBD1 is a possible D gene (5 bases). The V gene's germline CDR1 is MNHNS and CDR2 SASEGT. The V end was cut by 3 bases, the J end by 9 bases, with 12 bases between. There are 13 residues in the CDR3. DNA of the CDR3: TGTGCCAGCAGTGAGGGGCAGGGCAGCATTCAGTACTTC. Amino acids: CASSEGQGSIQYF.